Listed here are 7 T cell receptor beta chains from one sample, sequenced in a study of molecular identifiers for immune sequencing clone quantification. Each CDR3 protein gets one entry after TCRdb re-called the PCR reads with MiXCR. The sample gives around 480,000 distinct CDR3 sequences, 20% to 25% of which show up once; around 0.84% is in the top ten. Input material: naive CD8+ T cells from blood, with Jurkat cell RNA spiked in. Regarding subset: FACS-sorted CD8+CD4-CCR7+CD45RA+ naive T cells. The receptors were gathered from a human donor in good health. Some libraries in this study had Jurkat cell RNA spiked in.

This clonotype has a count of ten or more. The V and J genes are TRBV7-3 and TRBJ2-1; 9 bases are shared with TRBD1. Germline V gene lookup returns CDR1 SGHTA and CDR2 FQGTGA. CDR3 length: 16 amino acids. The junction had 12 bases not matched to a gene; V was cut back by 4 bases and J by 8 bases. Written as DNA, the CDR3 is TGTGCCAGCAGCTCGTACCCGGGACAGGGACTCGATGAGCAGTTCTTC. Encoded protein: CASSSYPGQGLDEQFF.

Comment on this clonotype: This could be a read error, since a much larger clone is one nucleotide away. Since no conserved phenylalanine or tryptophan closes the CDR3, a read error is the likely cause. V usage is TRBV29-1 and J usage is TRBJ1-2; D unclear. Between the trimmed V and J ends, which lost 6 bases and 8 bases, there was a span of 25 bases. Germline CDR1 and CDR2: SQVTM and ANQGSEA. The CDR3 covers 15 residues. CDR3 loop: CSVKSPDFTTGGYTS. The CDR3 coding sequence is TGCAGCGTCAAATCTCCGGACTTTACCACCGGCGGCTACACCTCC.

This clonotype has more than one count but fewer than ten. The genes are TRBV6-5 and TRBJ2-2; TRBD2 agrees at 13 bases. CDR3 length: 17 amino acids. Germline V gene sequence: CDR1 MNHEY, CDR2 SVGAGI. V lost 7 bases to trimming and J lost 1 base; unmatched junction nucleotides: 6. This CDR3 reads CASKAGLAGQNTGELFF. The CDR3 region has the DNA TGTGCCAGCAAGGCGGGACTAGCGGGACAGAACACCGGGGAGCTGTTTTTT.

This clonotype was picked up a small number of times. The chain recombines TRBV12-3 or TRBV12-4 with TRBJ2-5; 10 bases map to TRBD2. The length of the CDR3 is 16 residues. Germline trimming cut 3 bases from V and 1 base from J; bases unmatched to any gene: 5. Here the CDR3 DNA reads TGTGCCAGCAGTTTCACCTCTAGCGGGGGCCAAGAGACCCAGTACTTC. Amino acids: CASSFTSSGGQETQYF.

This clonotype occurred many times. This sequence joins TRBV28 and TRBJ2-3; no definite D call. The V and J ends lost 7 bases and 2 bases respectively, with 16 bases between them. The germline V gene encodes CDR1 MDHEN and CDR2 SYDVKM. The CDR3 is 15 amino acids. The CDR3 reads CASTLMGGYTDTQYF. The CDR3 DNA reads TGTGCCAGCACCCTCATGGGCGGCTACACAGATACGCAGTATTTT.

This rearrangement joins TRBV12-3 or TRBV12-4 to TRBJ2-3, with D perhaps assigned TRBD1 or TRBD2 (5 bases each). Trimming took 8 bases from V and 0 from J, leaving 18 bases between them. The length of the CDR3 is 16 residues. The CDR3 sequence is CASCPRGSPSTDTQYF. CDR3 DNA sequence: TGTGCCAGCTGTCCCCGGGGCAGCCCAAGCACAGATACGCAGTATTTT.

A word on this clonotype: A much larger clone is a single base away; this may be a read error. The DNA is left out, because the CDR3 cannot be placed on it with certainty; the CDR3 is given as TCRdb lists it. CDR3 in amino acids: CSVVGTGNTGELLF. V gene TRBV29-1 combines with J gene TRBJ2-2; the D call TRBD1 from the table was never checked on the DNA. The CDR3 is 14 amino acids long, termini counted. Germline loops: CDR1 SQVTM, CDR2 ANQGSEA.